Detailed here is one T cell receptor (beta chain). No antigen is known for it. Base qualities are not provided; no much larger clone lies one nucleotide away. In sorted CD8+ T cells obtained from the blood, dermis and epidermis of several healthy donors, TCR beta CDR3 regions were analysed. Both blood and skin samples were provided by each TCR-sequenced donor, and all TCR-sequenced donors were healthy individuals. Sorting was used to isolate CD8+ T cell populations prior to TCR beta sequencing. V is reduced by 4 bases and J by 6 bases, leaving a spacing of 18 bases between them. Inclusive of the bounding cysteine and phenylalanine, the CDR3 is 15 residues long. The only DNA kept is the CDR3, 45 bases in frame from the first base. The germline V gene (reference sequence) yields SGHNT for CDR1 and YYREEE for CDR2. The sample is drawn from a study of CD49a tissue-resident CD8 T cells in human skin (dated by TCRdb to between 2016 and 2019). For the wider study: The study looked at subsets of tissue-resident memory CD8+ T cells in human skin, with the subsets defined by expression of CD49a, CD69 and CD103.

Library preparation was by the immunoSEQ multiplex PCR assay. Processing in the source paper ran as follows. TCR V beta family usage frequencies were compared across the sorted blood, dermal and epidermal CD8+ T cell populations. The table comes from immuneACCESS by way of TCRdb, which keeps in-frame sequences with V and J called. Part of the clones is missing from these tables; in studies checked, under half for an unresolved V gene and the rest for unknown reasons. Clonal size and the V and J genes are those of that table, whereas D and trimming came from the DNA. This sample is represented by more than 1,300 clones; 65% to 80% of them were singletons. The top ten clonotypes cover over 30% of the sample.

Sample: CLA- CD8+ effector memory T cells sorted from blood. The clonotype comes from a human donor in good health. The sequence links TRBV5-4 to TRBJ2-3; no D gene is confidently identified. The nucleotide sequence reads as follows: TGTGCCAGCAGCCCCGACCTAGGAAGTCTGGATACGCAGTATTTT. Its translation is CASSPDLGSLDTQYF.